This TCR beta chain was sequenced for a study of identical twins. CDR1 and CDR2 (germline): DFQATT, SNEGSKA (reference sequence). V shed 6 bases and J 7 bases; nucleotides not matched to a gene: 12. The CDR3 sequence is 15 residues long. TCRdb ran MiXCR on the 5' RACE reads and lists one entry per CDR3 protein. This table has some 690,000 distinct CDR3 sequences, 21% appearing once. This clonotype was detected only a few times. These data also featured in a second study, about T cells expressing NK-cell markers. This second study says: It was sorted CD3+CD56+NKG2C+, CD3+CD56+NKG2C- and CD3+CD56-NKG2C+ T cells that supplied the TCR beta repertoires. The leading position in the CD3+CD56-NKG2C+ fraction of four donors also went to these clonotypes.

The rearrangement uses TRBV20-1 and TRBJ2-2; TRBD1 matches at 9 bases. Sequences were obtained from PBMCs. The TCR was taken from a woman aged 18-29 years in good health. CDR3 bases: TGCAGTGCGCTACACCCGGGACAGGGTGACGGGGAGCTGTTTTTT. This codes for CSALHPGQGDGELFF.